These 31 T cell receptor beta chains were all obtained from the same sample, sequenced in a study of CD8 T cells in ankylosing spondylitis. TCRdb itself ran the 5' RACE reads through MiXCR, one entry per CDR3 protein. Here the sample spans more than 150,000 distinct CDR3 sequences, roughly 18% being singletons. Input material: blood, either unsorted or a sorted T cell fraction (not recorded which). Receptors were obtained from a male donor aged 5-29 years with ankylosing spondylitis or in good health (not recorded which).

This clonotype has a count of ten or more. The chain has TRBV6-2 or TRBV6-3 and TRBJ2-1; 7 bases are shared with TRBD1. CDR1 and CDR2 (germline): MNHEY, SVGEGT. CDR3 length: 13 residues. V was clipped by 7 bases and J by 9 bases; unmatched bases: 9. CDR3 sequence (DNA): TGTGCCAGCACCCCGACAGGGTTGGTTGAGCAGTTCTTC. The encoded protein is CASTPTGLVEQFF.

The sample holds many counts of this clonotype. The chain has TRBV3-1 and TRBJ1-1; D possibly corresponds to TRBD1 (6 bases). Per germline, CDR1 LGHDT and CDR2 YNNKEL (reference sequence). The CDR3 has 15 amino acids. V was pared by 4 bases and J by 5 bases, with 17 bases between. In DNA form, the CDR3 reads TGTGCCAGCAGCCCCCCCACAGGGACGAGGACTGAAGCTTTCTTT. It is translated as CASSPPTGTRTEAFF.

This clonotype was seen a handful of times. V and J are TRBV2 and TRBJ1-1; D unresolved. V gave up 6 bases and J gave up 7 bases, with 6 bases separating them. Looked up from germline, CDR1 is SNHLY and CDR2 is FYNNEI. The CDR3 length is 10 residues. Here the CDR3 reads CASRTVEAFF. In DNA, the CDR3 is TGTGCCAGCAGGACGGTTGAAGCTTTCTTT.

As for this clonotype: A much larger clone lies a single base off, so this may be a read error. V and J are TRBV5-7 and TRBJ1-2; D is unclear. TRBV5-7 is sorted into the ORF group, with uncertain function. Trimming cost V 3 bases and J 4 bases, with 10 bases left between them. This CDR3 has 13 amino acids. The CDR3 nucleotides read TGTGCCAGCAGCTGGCCCAGCGTCTATGGCTACACCTTC. Encoded protein: CASSWPSVYGYTF.

V and J are TRBV5-1 and TRBJ1-1; D is undetermined. The CDR3 sequence is 15 residues long. Trimming removed 0 bases at V and 6 bases at J, with 15 bases between. Germline CDR1 SGHRS, CDR2 YFSETQ. The CDR3 DNA reads as TGCGCCAGCAGCTTGGGGTCGGGCCTTGGCGCTGAAGCTTTCTTT. It yields the protein CASSLGSGLGAEAFF.

This clonotype was observed at least ten times. The chain is built from TRBV20-1 and TRBJ1-2, with D unclear. V was clipped by 2 bases and J by 6 bases, with 7 bases between them. Germline assignment: CDR1 DFQATT and CDR2 SNEGSKA (reference sequence). The CDR3 loop spans 11 amino acids. CDR3 DNA: TGCAGTGCTAGACCTCCTGATGGCTACACCTTC. Amino acids: CSARPPDGYTF.

This clonotype was observed a few times. The chain carries TRBV6-5 and TRBJ1-6; D is uncertain. Trimming shortened V by 4 bases and J by 8 bases, and 12 bases separated the two germline ends. The germline CDR1 and CDR2 sequences are MNHEY and SVGAGI. The CDR3 contains 14 residues. CDR3 sequence (DNA): TGTGCCAGCAGTTTTCGGGGAGGTGATTCACCCCTCCACTTT. Translating it yields CASSFRGGDSPLHF.

This clonotype was detected ten times or more. The chain joins TRBV28 to TRBJ2-7; 8 bases agree with TRBD2. CDR1 is MDHEN and CDR2 is SYDVKM in the germline V gene. After removal of 7 bases from V and 4 bases from J, the junction contained 6 bases not matched to a gene. The CDR3 length is 13 residues. CDR3: CASTRAGDYEQYF. The CDR3 DNA follows: TGTGCCAGCACACGAGCGGGGGATTACGAGCAGTACTTC.

Ten or more counts support this clonotype. J is TRBJ2-3 and V is TRBV10-3, with 7 positions matching TRBD1. V lost 6 bases and J lost 1; bases outside the gene matches: 4. The CDR3 consists of 14 residues. CDR1 and CDR2 from the germline V gene are ENHRY and SYGVKD. The CDR3 here is CAISLGQGTDTQYF. The CDR3 DNA reads TGTGCCATCAGCCTTGGACAGGGCACAGATACGCAGTATTTT.

This clonotype has a count of ten or more. V and J are TRBV15 and TRBJ2-3; no definite D call. CDR1 is LNHNV and CDR2 is YYDKDF in the germline V gene (reference sequence). Trimming shortened V by 7 bases and J by 1 base, and 6 bases separated the two germline ends. The CDR3 consists of 12 residues. The CDR3 loop is CATKQGTDTQYF. DNA of the CDR3: TGTGCCACCAAGCAGGGCACAGATACGCAGTATTTT.

A few counts support this clonotype. The chain employs TRBV7-9 and TRBJ1-4; weak D call: TRBD1 (6 bases). The CDR3 contains 14 residues. Per germline, CDR1 SEHNR and CDR2 FQNEAQ (reference sequence). With 5 bases removed from V and 8 bases from J, the gap between germline ends came to 15 bases. The CDR3 region has the DNA TGTGCCAGCAGCCAAAGGGGGGGCCCCGAAAAACTGTTTTTT. This translates into CASSQRGGPEKLFF.

The chain has TRBV27 and TRBJ2-2; 8 bases map to TRBD1. V gave up 6 bases and J gave up 8 bases; unmatched junction bases: 11. In germline, CDR1 is MNHEY, CDR2 SMNVEV (reference sequence). This CDR3 is built from 15 residues. The CDR3 region is CASSGWAGGFGELFF. The CDR3 DNA reads as TGTGCCAGCAGCGGCTGGGCAGGGGGCTTTGGGGAGCTGTTTTTT.

This clonotype showed up many times. The CDR3: CASRQSGLPDSHQPQHF. Written as DNA, the CDR3 is TGTGCCAGCAGACAGAGCGGCCTTCCGGACAGTCATCAGCCCCAGCATTTT. J is TRBJ1-5 and V is TRBV6-2 or TRBV6-3; tentatively, D is TRBD1 (6 bases). V gave up 6 bases and J gave up 5 bases, with 23 bases separating them. CDR1 is MNHEY and CDR2 is SVGEGT in the germline V gene. The CDR3 is made up of 17 amino acids.

This clonotype appeared many times. The chain has TRBV18 and TRBJ2-1; perhaps TRBD1 as D (5 bases). Trimming pared 5 bases from V and 1 base from J, leaving 15 bases between. Germline V gene sequence: CDR1 KGHSH, CDR2 LQKENI. The CDR3 runs to 16 residues. CDR3 residues: CASSGTGRLSYNEQFF. The CDR3 region has the DNA TGTGCCAGCTCAGGAACAGGTCGGTTATCCTACAATGAGCAGTTCTTC.

V usage is TRBV6-5 and J usage is TRBJ2-5; no clear D gene. With 6 bases removed from V and 5 bases from J, the gap between germline ends came to 19 bases. This CDR3 is built from 15 residues. Per the germline V gene, CDR1 is MNHEY and CDR2 is SVGAGI. This CDR3 reads CASSYHGFGLETQYF. CDR3 in DNA: TGTGCCAGCAGCTACCATGGATTTGGGTTGGAGACCCAGTACTTC.

V and J are TRBV6-5 and TRBJ2-3; a weak D match, TRBD2 (6 bases). The CDR3 consists of 13 residues. Germline CDR1 reads MNHEY; CDR2 reads SVGAGI. Trimming shortened V by 5 bases and J by 5 bases, and 11 bases separated the two germline ends. The CDR3 bases are TGTGCCAGCAGTCCCGATAGCGGAGATACGCAGTATTTT. Its protein is CASSPDSGDTQYF.

This clonotype was seen many times. This chain connects TRBV30 to TRBJ2-3; D unclear. The V gene's germline CDR1 is GTSNPN and CDR2 SVGIG (reference sequence). Trimming pared 5 bases from V and 10 bases from J, leaving 13 bases between. This CDR3 comprises 11 residues. The DNA of the CDR3 is TGTGCCTGGGGAACTTCGGCAGCGCAGTATTTT. It is translated as CAWGTSAAQYF.

This clonotype occurred many times. The chain links TRBV29-1 to TRBJ2-6; 8 positions agree with TRBD1. CDR3 length: 17 residues. The junction had 11 bases not matched to a gene; V was cut back by 5 bases and J by 2 bases. The V gene's germline CDR1 is SQVTM and CDR2 ANQGSEA. The CDR3 DNA reads as TGCAGCGTTCGGGGCGGACAGGGAGAACCTGGGGCCAACGTCCTGACTTTC. The encoded protein is CSVRGGQGEPGANVLTF.

This clonotype came up many times. This sequence joins TRBV3-1 and TRBJ2-3, with 9 positions matching TRBD2. CDR3 length equals 17 residues. Germline V gene lookup returns CDR1 LGHDT and CDR2 YNNKEL (reference sequence). The V segment lost 2 bases and the J segment 6 bases; nucleotides outside the gene matches: 12. CDR3 DNA sequence: TGTGCCAGCAGCCAACCGGGAGCGGGAGGTCGTTCGGATACGCAGTATTTT. This gives the protein CASSQPGAGGRSDTQYF.

Ten or more counts support this clonotype. V is TRBV3-1 and J is TRBJ2-1; 16 nucleotides align to TRBD2. The V and J ends lost 1 base and 8 bases, in that order; junction bases with no gene match: 8. Germline V CDR1 and CDR2: LGHDT, YNNKEL (reference sequence). This CDR3 contains 18 residues. This CDR3 is CASSQGGLAGGYGDEQFF. The CDR3, as DNA: TGTGCCAGCAGCCAAGGGGGACTAGCGGGAGGGTATGGTGATGAGCAGTTCTTC.

This chain uses TRBV25-1 with TRBJ1-1, with TRBD1 matching over 9 bases. The CDR3 totals 20 residues. Unmatched junction bases numbered 21, after V lost 7 bases and J lost 0 bases. CDR1 and CDR2 (germline): MGHDK, SYGVNS. CDR3: CASTPVDRGTRFPLNTEAFF. For the CDR3, the DNA is TGTGCCAGCACTCCGGTGGACAGGGGAACCCGCTTCCCCTTGAACACTGAAGCTTTCTTT.

Ten or more counts support this clonotype. The V gene is TRBV4-1, the J gene TRBJ2-7; D is perhaps TRBD1 (6 bases). Germline values: CDR1 MGHRA, CDR2 YSYEKL. V was trimmed by 2 bases and J by 0 bases, leaving 20 bases between them. The CDR3 contains 18 residues. The CDR3 bases are TGCGCCAGCAGCCAACCCCATGTCCGGGACATCTTCTCCTACGAGCAGTACGTC. Translation: CASSQPHVRDIFSYEQYV.

This clonotype was observed at least ten times. The rearrangement uses TRBV6-2 or TRBV6-3 and TRBJ1-5; the match to TRBD1 covers 11 bases. J lost 6 bases, V lost 8 bases, and 15 bases had no gene match. From germline, CDR1 is MNHEY and CDR2 SVGEGT. This CDR3 contains 17 residues. CDR3 nucleotide sequence: TGTGCCAGCGACCCCAAGGGGCGGGACAGGGGGGTTCAGCCCCAGCATTTT. Translating it yields CASDPKGRDRGVQPQHF.

In this sample, this clonotype turned up many times. The CDR3 DNA follows: TGCAGTGCTAGTAGTGCTAGCGGGAGTGTAGATACGCAGTATTTT. Translated, it gives CSASSASGSVDTQYF. The V gene is TRBV20-1, the J gene TRBJ2-3; 10 positions agree with TRBD2. CDR1 and CDR2 (germline): DFQATT, SNEGSKA (reference sequence). The CDR3 has 15 residues. Trimming at V came to 3 bases and at J to 5 bases, leaving 8 bases not matched to a gene.

This clonotype was seen many times. This chain connects TRBV5-1 to TRBJ2-1; 7 bases line up with TRBD2. With 4 bases clipped from V and 7 bases from J, the junction kept 17 bases outside the gene matches. Germline loops: CDR1 SGHRS, CDR2 YFSETQ. The CDR3 is 17 amino acids. The CDR3 sequence is CASSASLRGEVRNEQFF. The CDR3 nucleotides read TGCGCCAGCAGCGCGAGTCTTCGGGGGGAGGTTCGGAATGAGCAGTTCTTC.

The rearrangement links TRBV5-1 to TRBJ1-1; D gene ambiguous. CDR1 SGHRS and CDR2 YFSETQ come from the germline V gene. Trimming pared 3 bases from V and 1 base from J, leaving 13 bases between. The CDR3 has 15 amino acids. The CDR3 DNA is TGCGCCAGCAGCTCGATACACGGTAAGAACACTGAAGCTTTCTTT. Translation: CASSSIHGKNTEAFF.

The chain is built from TRBV20-1 and TRBJ2-3; D tentatively fits TRBD1 or TRBD2 (6 bases each). Germline V gives CDR1 DFQATT, CDR2 SNEGSKA (reference sequence). Trimming cost V 6 bases and J 4 bases, with 14 bases left between them. The length of the CDR3 is 13 residues. The CDR3 DNA is TGCAGTGCGTATAAAGGGGGGCCAGATACGCAGTATTTT. This translates into CSAYKGGPDTQYF.

Many counts were recorded for this clonotype. This chain uses TRBV6-1 with TRBJ2-1; TRBD1 might be the D (5 bases). V gave up 4 bases and J gave up 2 bases, with 9 bases separating them. Germline V lookup: CDR1 MNHNS, CDR2 SASEGT. The CDR3 is made up of 14 amino acids. In DNA, the CDR3 is TGTGCCAGCAGTGTAAGGGGCGCCTACAATGAGCAGTTCTTC. Protein sequence: CASSVRGAYNEQFF.

The chain recombines TRBV27 with TRBJ2-1; weak D call: TRBD2 (6 bases). The CDR3 sequence is 13 residues long. The V end lost 8 bases, the J end lost 3 bases, and 11 bases lay between the germline ends. Germline V gene sequence: CDR1 MNHEY, CDR2 SMNVEV (reference sequence). The CDR3 DNA sequence: TGTGCCAGCCGCTCGGGGGACTACAATGAGCAGTTCTTC. This translates into CASRSGDYNEQFF.

This clonotype was seen repeatedly, ten times or more. CDR3 DNA: TGTGCCAGTAGTGGGCGGACTGGGACTGAAGCTTTCTTT. It yields the protein CASSGRTGTEAFF. This chain connects TRBV19 to TRBJ1-1; no clear D gene. CDR3 length: 13 amino acids. Germline V CDR1 and CDR2: LNHDA, SQIVND (reference sequence). V shed 5 bases and J shed 5 bases, with 12 bases lying between them.

There are many counts of this clonotype. The rearrangement links TRBV10-2 to TRBJ2-1; TRBD1 aligns across 7 bases. The CDR3 spans 13 residues. Germline V lookup: CDR1 WSHSY, CDR2 SAAADI. Losses at the gene ends were 6 bases for V and 4 bases for J; bases not matched to a gene: 3. The CDR3 sequence is CASRKGQYNEQFF. CDR3 DNA: TGCGCCAGCAGAAAGGGACAGTACAATGAGCAGTTCTTC.